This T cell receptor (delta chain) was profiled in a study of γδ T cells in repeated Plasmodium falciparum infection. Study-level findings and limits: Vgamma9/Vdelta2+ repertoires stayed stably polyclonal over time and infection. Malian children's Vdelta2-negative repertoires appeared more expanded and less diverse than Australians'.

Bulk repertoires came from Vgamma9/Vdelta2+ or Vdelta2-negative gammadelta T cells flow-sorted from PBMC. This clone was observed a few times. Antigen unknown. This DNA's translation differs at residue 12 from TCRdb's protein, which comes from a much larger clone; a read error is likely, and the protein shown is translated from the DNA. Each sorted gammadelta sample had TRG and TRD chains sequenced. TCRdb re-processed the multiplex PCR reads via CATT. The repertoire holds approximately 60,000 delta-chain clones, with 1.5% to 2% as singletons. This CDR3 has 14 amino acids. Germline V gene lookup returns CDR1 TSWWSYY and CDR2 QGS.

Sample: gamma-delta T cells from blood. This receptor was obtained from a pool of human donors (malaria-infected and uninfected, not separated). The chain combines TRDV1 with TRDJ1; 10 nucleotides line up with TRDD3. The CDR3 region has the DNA TGTGCTCTTGCGTTTGGGGGATACACCGATAAACCCATCTTT. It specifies CALAFGGYTDKPIF.